This TCR beta chain was retrieved from a study of identical twins. Only a few counts were recorded for this clonotype. Its cognate antigen is unknown. Regarding the study as a whole: Out-of-frame alpha sequences common to twins exhibited a surplus of low generation probability.

A single record per CDR3 protein comes from TCRdb applying MiXCR to the 5' RACE reads. Among 500,000 to 550,000 distinct CDR3 sequences listed, approximately 22% were seen once. The sample also formed part of further work on T cells expressing NK-cell markers. That study adds: The CD3+CD56-NKG2C+ fraction of a handful of donors was also led by these clonotypes.

The origin of this receptor is a woman aged 18-29 years in good health. Material: CD4+ T cells sorted from blood.

The CDR3 protein is CSARASARGYTF. For the CDR3, the DNA is TGCAGTGCTAGAGCTTCTGCGAGGGGCTACACCTTC. The rearrangement joins TRBV20-1 to TRBJ1-2; no definite D call. The CDR3 is made up of 12 amino acids. The germline CDR1 and CDR2 sequences are DFQATT and SNEGSKA (reference sequence). V lost 1 base and J lost 8, with 11 bases in between.